These 29 T cell receptor beta chains came from one sample sequenced in a study of long-term antiretroviral therapy in people with HIV. At survey level, the immunoSEQ assay was run in its v3.0 version. Clones were read by immunoSEQ multiplex PCR, and TCRdb kept only the in-frame ones, dropping some. The sample includes approximately 39,000 clones, 80% to 85% seen only once; the top ten take around 5.1%. The input for sequencing was unsorted PBMCs, taken 1.5 years after starting antiretroviral therapy. These receptors all come from a man between 18 and 35 years old with HIV.

The V gene is TRBV7-9, the J gene TRBJ2-7; perhaps TRBD2 as D (6 bases). The CDR3 covers 14 residues. The germline V gene has CDR1 SEHNR and CDR2 FQNEAQ (reference sequence). The V and J ends lost 7 bases and 4 bases respectively, with 17 bases between them. The CDR3 loop is CASTWGTEPYEQYF. CDR3 DNA: TGTGCCAGCACCTGGGGGACTGAACCTTACGAGCAGTACTTC.

The chain is built from TRBV5-6 and TRBJ2-1, with 7 nucleotides matching TRBD2. There are 15 residues in the CDR3. Germline V gene data show CDR1 as SGHDT and CDR2 as YYEEEE. The J segment lost 7 bases and the V segment lost 4 bases, leaving 11 bases of the junction unmatched. In DNA, the CDR3 is TGTGCCAGCAGCCCTCGGGCGGGAGAGATGAATGAGCAGTTCTTC. Translated: CASSPRAGEMNEQFF. Complete variable domain (other parts from reference TRBV5-6 and TRBJ2-1): DAGVTQSPTHLIKTRGQQVTLRCSPKSGHDTVSWYQQALGQGPQFIFQYYEEEERQRGNFPDRFSGHQFPNYSSELNVNALLLGDSALYLCASSPRAGEMNEQFFGPGTRLTVL.

V gene TRBV11-2 combines with J gene TRBJ2-7, with a possible D match to TRBD2 (5 bases). Looked up from germline, CDR1 is SGHAT and CDR2 is FQNNGV. This CDR3 is built from 14 residues. V was trimmed by 1 base and J by 3 bases, leaving 10 bases between them. Here the CDR3 DNA reads TGTGCCAGCAGCTTAGCCCACGGGAACTACGAGCAGTACTTC. This encodes CASSLAHGNYEQYF. Combining the CDR3 with reference TRBV11-2 and TRBJ2-7 gives the whole variable domain EAGVAQSPRYKIIEKRQSVAFWCNPISGHATLYWYQQILGQGPKLLIQFQNNGVVDDSQLPKDRFSAERLKGVDSTLKIQPAKLEDSAVYLCASSLAHGNYEQYFGPGTRLTVT.

The V and J genes are TRBV5-6 and TRBJ1-1; 7 bases line up with TRBD1. The junction had 9 bases not matched to a gene; V was cut back by 0 bases and J by 4 bases. The CDR3 is 16 amino acids. Looked up from germline, CDR1 is SGHDT and CDR2 is YYEEEE. The CDR3 loop is CASSLAGGVRGTEAFF. In DNA, the CDR3 is TGTGCCAGCAGCTTGGCAGGGGGGGTTCGGGGCACTGAAGCTTTCTTT.

The CDR3 DNA reads TGTGCCAGCAGCCAAGGGAGAAGGGTCCAAGAGACCCAGTACTTC. This translates into CASSQGRRVQETQYF. The chain links TRBV14 to TRBJ2-5; unclear D gene. V was trimmed by 1 base and J by 1 base, leaving 10 bases between them. There are 15 residues in the CDR3. Germline V gene sequence: CDR1 SGHDN, CDR2 FVKESK.

V is TRBV18 and J is TRBJ1-4; 7 bases line up with TRBD1. V lost 3 bases to trimming and J lost 3 bases; unmatched junction nucleotides: 4. CDR1 and CDR2 from the germline V gene are KGHSH and LQKENI. The CDR3 is 15 amino acids. The CDR3 reads CASSPVQGANEKLFF. CDR3 in DNA: TGTGCCAGCTCACCCGTCCAGGGGGCTAATGAAAAACTGTTTTTT. The full variable domain, completed using reference TRBV18 and TRBJ1-4, is NAGVMQNPRHLVRRRGQEARLRCSPMKGHSHVYWYRQLPEEGLKFMVYLQKENIIDESGMPKERFSAEFPKEGPSILRIQQVVRGDSAAYFCASSPVQGANEKLFFGSGTQLSVL.

This clone was picked up a small number of times. V gene TRBV11-1 combines with J gene TRBJ2-1; D may be TRBD2 (6 bases). The germline V gene encodes CDR1 SGHAT and CDR2 FQDESV (reference sequence). V lost 5 bases and J lost 6, with 11 bases in between. This CDR3 region has 13 residues. The CDR3 coding sequence is TGTGCCAGCAGCCTAGGGACTTCCAATGAGCAGTTCTTC. The encoded protein is CASSLGTSNEQFF.

The chain employs TRBV28 and TRBJ2-3; D remains ambiguous. Germline-derived CDR1 and CDR2 are MDHEN and SYDVKM. Trimming removed 4 bases at V and 5 bases at J, with 13 bases between. The CDR3 extends over 14 amino acids. The DNA of the CDR3 is TGTGCCAGCAGTTCAGCCCCCGGAATAGATACGCAGTATTTT. This translates into CASSSAPGIDTQYF.

In this sample, this clone turned up once. This chain connects TRBV19 to TRBJ1-4, with D possibly TRBD1 on 6 matching bases. The CDR3 is 16 amino acids. Trimming shortened V by 4 bases and J by 0 bases, and 12 bases separated the two germline ends. Germline values: CDR1 LNHDA, CDR2 SQIVND (reference sequence). The CDR3 reads CASSSGQTATNEKLFF. The CDR3 DNA follows: TGTGCCAGTAGTAGCGGACAGACAGCAACTAATGAAAAACTGTTTTTT. Variable domain in full (rest from reference TRBV19 and TRBJ1-4): DGGITQSPKYLFRKEGQNVTLSCEQNLNHDAMYWYRQDPGQGLRLIYYSQIVNDFQKGDIAEGYSVSREKKESFPLTVTSAQKNPTAFYLCASSSGQTATNEKLFFGSGTQLSVL.

The V and J genes are TRBV7-8 and TRBJ2-7; D is tentatively TRBD1 or TRBD2 (6 bases each). Germline lookup yields CDR1 SGHVS and CDR2 FQNEAQ. V lost 4 bases and J 6 bases, leaving 25 bases between the germline ends. The CDR3 contains 17 residues. The DNA of the CDR3 is TGTGCCAGCAGCTCCCTCGAGGGGGACACGGGAGTCTCCGAGCAGTACTTC. This gives the protein CASSSLEGDTGVSEQYF.

The genes are TRBV7-2 and TRBJ1-1; 11 bases are shared with TRBD1. The CDR3 has 16 amino acids. V lost 4 bases to trimming and J lost 3 bases; unmatched junction nucleotides: 7. Germline CDR1 SGHTA, CDR2 FQGNSA. CDR3 sequence: CASSSGTGGSYTEAFF. As DNA, the CDR3 is TGTGCCAGCAGCTCCGGGACAGGGGGTTCCTACACTGAAGCTTTCTTT.

By share, this clone ranks as medium-sized. The CDR3 region is CASSKVISGRGNKEGTDTQYF. The CDR3 coding sequence is TGTGCCAGCAGCAAAGTAATTAGCGGGAGAGGCAACAAAGAGGGCACAGATACGCAGTATTTT. The chain combines TRBV21-1 with TRBJ2-3; whether TRBD2, the table's D call, matches the DNA was not checked. TRBV21-1 is shown as a pseudogene. CDR3 length: 21 residues.

The chain uses TRBV2 and TRBJ2-2; 7 bases agree with TRBD1. V trimming: 8 bases; J trimming: 4 bases; junction bases outside the gene matches: 1. CDR3 size: 12 residues. Germline CDR1 and CDR2: SNHLY and FYNNEI. This chain's CDR3 is CASRQGTGELFF. CDR3 coding DNA: TGTGCCAGCCGACAGGGCACCGGGGAGCTGTTTTTT.

CDR3: CASSSPGTSGYEQYF. CDR3 sequence (DNA): TGTGCCAGCAGCTCACCCGGGACTTCGGGCTACGAGCAGTACTTC. The chain carries TRBV7-9 and TRBJ2-7, with TRBD2 as a possible D gene (6 bases). Deletions cut 4 bases from V and 3 bases from J, with 16 bases between. CDR3 size: 15 residues. Germline-derived CDR1 and CDR2 are SEHNR and FQNEAQ (reference sequence). Together with reference TRBV7-9 and TRBJ2-7, the CDR3 gives the full variable domain: DTGVSQNPRHKITKRGQNVTFRCDPISEHNRLYWYRQTLGQGPEFLTYFQNEAQLEKSRLLSDRFSAERPKGSFSTLEIQRTEQGDSAMYLCASSSPGTSGYEQYFGPGTRLTVT.

This clone has only one observation. This chain links TRBV30 with TRBJ2-1; 11 bases map to TRBD2. This CDR3 is 15 amino acids long. Per the germline V gene, CDR1 is GTSNPN and CDR2 is SVGIG (reference sequence). Trimming cost V 0 bases and J 9 bases; bases outside gene matches: 7. CDR3 sequence: CAWSVLAGDWGEQFF. The CDR3 bases are TGTGCCTGGAGTGTACTAGCGGGAGACTGGGGTGAGCAGTTCTTC.

This chain links TRBV23-1 with TRBJ1-1; TRBD1 is a possible D gene (6 bases). TRBV23-1 has ORF status, its function being uncertain. Trimming pared 3 bases from V and 3 bases from J, leaving 20 bases between. The CDR3 spans 17 residues. The CDR3 loop is CASSHPHRDRSDTEAFF. The DNA for the CDR3 is TGCGCCAGCAGTCACCCCCACAGGGATAGATCGGACACTGAAGCTTTCTTT.

This clone was seen a single time. The V call is TRBV27, the J call TRBJ2-1; a weak D match, TRBD1 (6 bases). Trimming took off 6 bases at V and 3 bases at J, with 18 bases between the two ends. CDR3 length equals 16 residues. Looked up from germline, CDR1 is MNHEY and CDR2 is SMNVEV (reference sequence). As DNA, the CDR3 is TGTGCCAGCAGAAATCCGGGACACCTAAGCTACAATGAGCAGTTCTTC. Translated: CASRNPGHLSYNEQFF.

J is TRBJ2-7 and V is TRBV19, with 7 nucleotides matching TRBD2. Looked up from germline, CDR1 is LNHDA and CDR2 is SQIVND (reference sequence). The CDR3 has 16 residues. V trimming: 5 bases; J trimming: 2 bases; junction bases outside the gene matches: 12. This chain's CDR3 is CASSPLGGRATYEQYF. The CDR3 DNA reads as TGTGCCAGTAGTCCCCTGGGGGGGAGGGCCACCTACGAGCAGTACTTC.

The rearrangement joins TRBV5-1 to TRBJ2-2; 12 bases map to TRBD2. The CDR3 is made up of 15 amino acids. Germline CDR1 SGHRS, CDR2 YFSETQ. Unmatched junction bases numbered 5, after V lost 6 bases and J lost 5 bases. CDR3 sequence: CASIALAGGTGELFF. The CDR3 DNA is TGCGCCAGCATCGCCCTAGCGGGAGGGACCGGGGAGCTGTTTTTT.

The chain couples TRBV27 to TRBJ2-7; TRBD2 is a possible D gene (5 bases). Trimming removed 3 bases at V and 2 bases at J, with 14 bases between. From germline, CDR1 is MNHEY and CDR2 SMNVEV (reference sequence). CDR3 size: 15 residues. For the CDR3, the DNA is TGTGCCAGCAGTTTGTCGGGCGGGTCGGCCTACGAGCAGTACTTC. This gives the protein CASSLSGGSAYEQYF.

This CDR3 reads CASSELETQYF. In nucleotides, the CDR3 is TGTGCCAGCAGTGAGTTGGAGACCCAGTACTTC. The rearrangement links TRBV25-1 to TRBJ2-5; no clear D. The CDR3 is 11 residues long. CDR1 and CDR2 (germline): MGHDK, SYGVNS. The V gene lost 3 bases and the J gene lost 5 bases, with 4 bases spanning the gap.

This clone was seen a few times. The chain employs TRBV6-5 and TRBJ2-7; 7 bases map to TRBD2. This CDR3 comprises 13 residues. V was clipped by 5 bases and J by 0 bases; unmatched bases: 1. Germline CDR1 is MNHEY and CDR2 is SVGAGI. CDR3 in amino acids: CASSTSDSYEQYF. The CDR3 DNA is TGTGCCAGCAGTACTAGCGACTCCTACGAGCAGTACTTC.

CDR3 nucleotide sequence: TGTGCCAGCAGCCCCGGGACCTTTTACGAGCAGTACTTC. It specifies CASSPGTFYEQYF. The rearrangement joins TRBV5-6 to TRBJ2-7; the D gene could be TRBD1 or TRBD2 (5 bases each). The CDR3 consists of 13 residues. With 4 bases removed from V and 4 bases from J, the gap between germline ends came to 12 bases. Germline V gene lookup returns CDR1 SGHDT and CDR2 YYEEEE.

In this sample, this clone turned up once. The chain joins TRBV10-3 to TRBJ1-1; possible D gene TRBD1, 5 bases. The germline V and J ends were trimmed by 3 bases and 3 bases, with 17 bases remaining between them. The length of the CDR3 is 16 residues. Per germline, CDR1 ENHRY and CDR2 SYGVKD. CDR3 sequence: CAISDPIRVRDTEAFF. Written as DNA, the CDR3 is TGTGCCATCAGTGACCCAATCAGGGTTCGGGACACTGAAGCTTTCTTT.

The chain has TRBV4-3 and TRBJ2-7; tentative D call: TRBD1 (5 bases). This CDR3 is built from 12 residues. V was shortened by 1 base and J by 7 bases, with 8 bases between the two germline ends. Germline V gene data show CDR1 as LGHNA and CDR2 as YSLEER. CDR3 sequence reads: CASSQVSGEQYF. CDR3 in DNA: TGCGCCAGCAGCCAAGTTTCAGGGGAGCAGTACTTC.

A single count supports this clone. The gene calls are TRBV5-1 and TRBJ2-1; 9 bases map to TRBD2. The CDR3 sequence is 12 residues long. Germline V gene lookup returns CDR1 SGHRS and CDR2 YFSETQ. Losses at the gene ends were 8 bases for V and 8 bases for J; bases not matched to a gene: 5. The DNA for the CDR3 is TGCGCCAGTATTAGCGGGAGCTATGAGCAGTTCTTC. Its translation is CASISGSYEQFF.

The chain is built from TRBV28 and TRBJ2-1; TRBD2 is a possible D gene (5 bases). V lost 3 bases, J lost 5 bases, and 11 bases lay in between. Germline-derived CDR1 and CDR2 are MDHEN and SYDVKM. CDR3 length: 14 residues. CDR3 loop: CASSLEVLHNEQFF. CDR3 DNA sequence: TGTGCCAGCAGTTTGGAGGTACTACACAATGAGCAGTTCTTC.

The chain links TRBV7-9 to TRBJ2-2; 8 bases map to TRBD2. The CDR3 contains 15 residues. V lost 6 bases, J lost 3 bases, and 6 bases stayed unmatched. CDR1 is SEHNR and CDR2 is FQNEAQ in the germline V gene (reference sequence). Here the CDR3 reads CASRVSGSDTGELFF. Here the CDR3 DNA reads TGTGCCAGCAGAGTCAGCGGGAGTGACACCGGGGAGCTGTTTTTT.

This clone appeared a few times. The V gene is TRBV7-9, the J gene TRBJ1-2; TRBD1 is a possible D gene (6 bases). This CDR3 is built from 14 residues. V was trimmed by 5 bases and J by 8 bases, leaving 18 bases between them. Germline values: CDR1 SEHNR, CDR2 FQNEAQ (reference sequence). This CDR3 reads CASSPRQVPRGYTF. The DNA for the CDR3 is TGTGCCAGCAGCCCTAGACAGGTCCCACGAGGCTACACCTTC.